This TCR beta chain originates from a study of T cells in Graves' hyperthyroidism and ophthalmopathy (dated by TCRdb to about 2019). Broadly, across the study: Peripheral blood was collected at initial diagnosis, before any treatment. TCR V-J signatures able to tell the groups apart were searched for in a discovery cohort of 100 or so patients, of whom fewer than 45 had Graves' ophthalmopathy and some 60 had stable Graves' hyperthyroidism. An independent validation cohort of fewer than 20 hyperthyroidism patients and 17 patients who later progressed to ophthalmopathy tested prospective prediction of ophthalmopathy. The 100 discovery patients were randomly split 7:3 into training and test sets. Thyroid tissue and blood T-cell repertoires from six Graves' hyperthyroidism patients were also compared in the study. Following sampling, methimazole starting at 30 mg daily was given to hyperthyroidism patients, and high-dose intravenous methylprednisolone was given to ophthalmopathy patients. The paper reports TCR Vbeta CDR3 sequencing of some 140 peripheral blood samples: some 44 ophthalmopathy, roughly 74 hyperthyroidism and approximately 17 progressor patients.

Ophthalmopathy patients had moderately to severely active disease, Clinical Activity Score of at least 3, NOSPECS grade of at least 4, and duration under 3 months. Any patient with an uncontrolled infection, another autoimmune disease, pregnancy or lactation was excluded. Diagnoses relied on clinical symptoms, serum thyroxine and TRAb, thyroid ultrasound and orbital computed tomography. PBMCs were isolated from about 9.1 ml of fresh peripheral blood by Ficoll-Paque density gradient centrifugation. Total RNA was extracted with Trizol reagent, and quality was checked on an Agilent 2100 Bioanalyzer. Amplification of TCR beta CDR3 regions was carried out from RNA transcripts. A first-round RT-PCR of the TCR CDR3 used the HTBI primer set with the Qiagen OneStep RT-PCR kit. The libraries were constructed in a second round of multiplex PCR and then size-selected and purified. Libraries were sequenced paired-end with 100 bp reads on an Illumina HiSeq2000. Processing in the source paper ran as follows. SOAPnuke was used to process the raw data, throwing out any read that contained adapters or uncalled bases, had a mean Phred below 15, or lacked an exact constant-primer or identifier match. COPE v1.2.5 was used to merge the high-quality paired reads, and each unique nucleotide sequence was defined as a clonotype. Clonotypes were aligned to IMGT TRBV, TRBD and TRBJ reference segments using MiTCR v1.1. The analysis included only V-J combinations with a frequency above 0.0001, which together covered 98% to 99.2% of the repertoires. The TCS score was defined as F50 (clonal expansion) divided by E x V (chaos), with BLOSUM62-based TCRdist calculated between CDR3 peptides within each V-J. Welch's t-statistics and random forest reduced some 510 V-J features to around 14, which were used in a naive Bayes classifier (R e1071). Starting from the raw public reads, TCRdb applied fastp trimming at Q25, assembled clones with MiXCR and retained in-frame beta chains. Entries are consolidated by CDR3 protein sequence, retaining the most common genes and DNA. What appears here as the V and J calls and clone size reflects TCRdb's work, not the paper's. This sample lists 250,000 to 350,000 distinct CDR3 sequences; 15% to 20% were detected once. The leading ten clones occupy roughly 50% of the sample.

There are many counts of this clonotype. This receptor's antigen is unknown. Base-call qualities are not available, and no considerably larger clone is one nucleotide away. The germline V gene yields KGHSH for CDR1 and LQKENI for CDR2. V and J are trimmed by 0 bases and 9 bases, and the gene matches miss 10 bases of the junction. The CDR3 runs 16 amino acids, cysteine and phenylalanine included. The only DNA kept is the CDR3, 48 bases in frame from the first base. General study outcomes and caveats: A model built on a 13 V-J signature distinguished ophthalmopathy from stable hyperthyroidism, reaching 87.88% sensitivity and 81.08% specificity in cross-validation and 80%/75% in testing. In validation, progression to ophthalmopathy was predicted by the model with nearly 71% sensitivity and 72% to 85% specificity, a median of 6.5 months before onset. Most expanded thyroid clonotypes (frequency above 0.001) were also detected in blood, suggesting blood repertoires may reflect thyroid immune responses. Sample size was not statistically predetermined, and blinding of investigators to group allocation was not performed.

The clonotype was recovered from a woman aged 55-70 years with Graves' ophthalmopathy. Sequencing was carried out using blood. The rearrangement combines TRBV18 with TRBJ2-1, and 8 junctional nucleotides match TRBD1. CDR3 reads: CASSPPITGGRGEQFF. At the DNA level, the sequence is TGTGCCAGCTCACCACCGATCACAGGGGGAAGGGGTGAGCAGTTCTTC.